These 19 T cell receptor beta chains share one sample of origin, sequenced in a study of control samples from healthy donors and cancer patients. Some clones are missing from TCRdb's copy, which holds only in-frame ones; the method was immunoSEQ multiplex PCR. The data show approximately 100,000 clones, about nine tenths seen once. The sequenced sample consisted of blood. Every receptor here comes from a human donor in good health. The donor label of this sample is uncertain.

This clone was recorded a few times. This chain joins TRBV24-1 and TRBJ2-5; perhaps TRBD1 as D (6 bases). Trimming shortened V by 3 bases and J by 4 bases, and 11 bases separated the two germline ends. Germline V gives CDR1 KGHDR, CDR2 SFDVKD. The length of the CDR3 is 14 residues. The CDR3 DNA reads as TGTGCCACCAGTGATCCACCCAGGGGAGAGACCCAGTACTTC. It yields the protein CATSDPPRGETQYF.

The J gene is TRBJ1-2, the V gene TRBV7-9; D unclear. Germline V CDR1 and CDR2: SEHNR, FQNEAQ (reference sequence). V dropped 4 bases and J dropped 5 bases, with 8 bases sitting between them. The CDR3 totals 12 residues. CDR3 sequence (DNA): TGTGCCAGCAGCTCGGAAGAGTATGGCTACACCTTC. Its protein product is CASSSEEYGYTF.

The V and J genes are TRBV14 and TRBJ2-7; D may be TRBD2 (5 bases). V dropped 3 bases and J dropped 6 bases, with 12 bases sitting between them. The CDR3 totals 13 residues. Looked up from germline, CDR1 is SGHDN and CDR2 is FVKESK. CDR3 amino acids: CASSQRASSEQYV. CDR3 coding DNA: TGTGCCAGCAGCCAGCGGGCAAGTAGCGAGCAGTACGTC.

The chain recombines TRBV15 with TRBJ2-1; TRBD2 might be the D (7 bases). The V gene's germline CDR1 is LNHNV and CDR2 YYDKDF (reference sequence). The CDR3 is made up of 16 amino acids. V lost 5 bases and J 6 bases, leaving 20 bases between the germline ends. CDR3 nucleotide sequence: TGTGCCACCAGCGAGGGGGGGCGTTTTAGGGCCAATGAGCAGTTCTTC. It yields the protein CATSEGGRFRANEQFF. Using reference TRBV15 and TRBJ2-1 for the parts outside the CDR3, the full variable domain is DAMVIQNPRYQVTQFGKPVTLSCSQTLNHNVMYWYQQKSSQAPKLLFHYYDKDFNNEADTPDNFQSRRPNTSFCFLDIRSPGLGDTAMYLCATSEGGRFRANEQFFGPGTRLTVL.

The chain recombines TRBV13 with TRBJ2-7, with 7 bases fitting TRBD1. CDR3 size: 13 residues. J lost 1 base, V lost 4 bases, and 1 base had no gene match. Germline V gives CDR1 PRHDT, CDR2 FYEKMQ (reference sequence). The CDR3 loop is CASSSQGSYEQYF. CDR3 bases: TGTGCCAGCAGCTCACAGGGGTCCTACGAGCAGTACTTC.

The chain links TRBV28 to TRBJ1-3; D remains ambiguous. This CDR3 spans 12 amino acids. The V end was cut by 7 bases, the J end by 3 bases, with 7 bases between. The V gene's germline CDR1 is MDHEN and CDR2 SYDVKM. CDR3 protein: CASTGIGNTIYF. The CDR3 bases are TGTGCCAGCACCGGGATTGGAAACACCATATATTTT. The whole variable domain, filled in from reference TRBV28 and TRBJ1-3, reads DVKVTQSSRYLVKRTGEKVFLECVQDMDHENMFWYRQDPGLGLRLIYFSYDVKMKEKGDIPEGYSVSREKKERFSLILESASTNQTSMYLCASTGIGNTIYFGEGSWLTVV.

The CDR3: CASSESKVSEAFF. In DNA form, the CDR3 reads TGCGCCAGCAGTGAGTCAAAGGTTTCTGAAGCTTTCTTT. The chain combines TRBV10-2 with TRBJ1-1; D remains ambiguous. V was trimmed by 0 bases and J by 6 bases, leaving 8 bases between them. There are 13 residues in the CDR3. Germline V CDR1 and CDR2: WSHSY, SAAADI.

The gene calls are TRBV2 and TRBJ1-2, with D uncertain. Trimming cost V 8 bases and J 0 bases, with 10 bases left between them. This CDR3 is 13 amino acids long. The germline V gene has CDR1 SNHLY and CDR2 FYNNEI. DNA of the CDR3: TGTGCCAGCTGGGCCCCAGCTAACTATGGCTACACCTTC. This gives the protein CASWAPANYGYTF.

The chain joins TRBV5-1 to TRBJ1-1; 8 bases are a match to TRBD1. Germline assignment: CDR1 SGHRS and CDR2 YFSETQ. The junction had 8 bases not matched to a gene; V was cut back by 3 bases and J by 4 bases. CDR3 length: 15 amino acids. In DNA form, the CDR3 reads TGCGCCAGCAGCTGGTCAGGGGGCGCGGGCACTGAAGCTTTCTTT. This encodes CASSWSGGAGTEAFF.

V usage is TRBV23-1 and J usage is TRBJ1-1; D is possibly TRBD1 (5 bases). TRBV23-1 is filed as an ORF, its function uncertain. Deletions cut 2 bases from V and 0 bases from J, with 10 bases between. The CDR3 contains 15 residues. CDR3 amino acids: CASSQTTAMNTEAFF. DNA of the CDR3: TGCGCCAGCAGTCAAACGACAGCTATGAACACTGAAGCTTTCTTT.

This clone has a single count. The CDR3, as DNA: TGTGCCAGCAGCCAAAGGAGAGGGGCTGGGGGCGAGCAGTTCTTC. Amino acid sequence: CASSQRRGAGGEQFF. The V and J genes are TRBV3-1 (or the pseudogene TRBV3-2) and TRBJ2-1; possibly TRBD1 for D (6 bases). The CDR3 consists of 15 residues. Per germline, CDR1 LGHDT and CDR2 YNNKEL (reference sequence). Trimming took 2 bases from V and 10 from J, leaving 18 bases between them.

The chain recombines TRBV5-1 with TRBJ2-7, with a possible D match to TRBD1 (5 bases). The CDR3 covers 14 residues. The germline V gene encodes CDR1 SGHRS and CDR2 YFSETQ. Trimming pared 0 bases from V and 2 bases from J, leaving 9 bases between. CDR3 amino acids: CASSLAPTAYEQYF. The CDR3 DNA is TGCGCCAGCAGCTTGGCGCCGACAGCCTACGAGCAGTACTTC.

The genes are TRBV6-2 or TRBV6-3 and TRBJ1-1; D remains ambiguous. The CDR3 runs to 13 residues. Looked up from germline, CDR1 is MNHEY and CDR2 is SVGEGT. The V end lost 4 bases, the J end lost 1 base, and 7 bases lay between the germline ends. CDR3 in DNA: TGTGCCAGCAGTTTCTGGAGGAACACTGAAGCTTTCTTT. This translates into CASSFWRNTEAFF.

The V and J genes are TRBV7-7 and TRBJ1-1; a possible D gene is TRBD1 (6 bases). V lost 1 base and J lost 0, with 15 bases in between. CDR1 and CDR2 (germline): SSHAT, FNYEAQ (reference sequence). CDR3 length: 17 amino acids. The CDR3 loop reads CASSLVPLTGMNTEAFF. In nucleotides, the CDR3 is TGTGCCAGCAGCTTAGTTCCCTTGACAGGAATGAACACTGAAGCTTTCTTT.

The genes are TRBV19 and TRBJ2-2; 8 bases fit TRBD1. CDR3 length: 16 residues. Germline V gene data show CDR1 as LNHDA and CDR2 as SQIVND (reference sequence). Trimming removed 6 bases from V and 4 bases from J; junction bases left unmatched: 10. Here the CDR3 DNA reads TGTGCCAGTAGCCACCCAGGGGGCTCACGCACCGGGGAGCTGTTTTTT. This sequence encodes CASSHPGGSRTGELFF.

V usage is TRBV6-5 and J usage is TRBJ1-1, with D possibly being TRBD1 (5 bases). V was cut by 8 bases and J by 1 base, with 17 bases left in between. Germline CDR1 reads MNHEY; CDR2 reads SVGAGI. This CDR3 comprises 15 residues. For the CDR3, the DNA is TGTGCCAGCGCACCGGACACCGGCGGGAACACTGAAGCTTTCTTT. This gives the protein CASAPDTGGNTEAFF.

This sequence joins TRBV19 and TRBJ2-7, with unresolved D. CDR3 length equals 14 residues. Trimming pared 5 bases from V and 0 bases from J, leaving 11 bases between. CDR1 LNHDA and CDR2 SQIVND come from the germline V gene (reference sequence). The CDR3 DNA reads as TGTGCCAGTAGTGATAGGGCCCTCTCCTACGAGCAGTACTTC. Encoded protein: CASSDRALSYEQYF.

The chain combines TRBV11-2 with TRBJ2-3; TRBD1 is a possible D gene (6 bases). Germline CDR1 reads SGHAT; CDR2 reads FQNNGV. The ends were cut back, 5 bases at V and 2 bases at J, with 11 bases in the middle. This CDR3 region has 14 residues. The CDR3: CASSPGQYTDTQYF. In DNA form, the CDR3 reads TGTGCCAGCAGCCCCGGACAGTACACAGATACGCAGTATTTT.

This chain links TRBV7-9 with TRBJ2-1, with D perhaps TRBD2 (6 bases). The germline V gene encodes CDR1 SEHNR and CDR2 FQNEAQ (reference sequence). This CDR3 comprises 19 residues. Trimming removed 3 bases from V and 4 bases from J, with 25 bases in between. The CDR3 DNA reads as TGTGCCAGCAGCTTTCAGGCAAACGTTATTCTACGGGGGTACAATGAGCAGTTCTTC. Its protein product is CASSFQANVILRGYNEQFF.